Sequencing of this TCR beta chain was carried out in a study of blood T cells in healthy people across ages. Whole-study findings and limits: Donors of long life had a larger count of naive CD4+ cells and greater diversity than aged donors.

The V and J ends lost 5 bases and 2 bases, in that order; junction bases with no gene match: 5. The CDR3 totals 16 residues. From germline, CDR1 is LNHNV and CDR2 YYDKDF (reference sequence). Concerning this clonotype itself: What it binds is unknown.

For the second PCR, which ran for about 7 to 12 cycles, a sample-barcoded 5' primer and a J-beta primer mix were used. TCRdb re-called the 5' RACE reads through MiXCR, storing one row per CDR3 protein. Of 1.5 million to 2 million distinct CDR3 sequences listed, about 30% were seen once; the top ten hold 7.7%. The sequenced material came from blood. The receptor's source is a woman in her thirties in good health. V is TRBV15 and J is TRBJ2-3; TRBD2 matches 12 bases. CDR3 protein: CATSAGLAGNTDTQYF. The CDR3 DNA is TGTGCCACCAGCGCAGGACTAGCGGGAAACACAGATACGCAGTATTTT.